Listed here are 2 T cell receptor beta chains from one sample, sequenced in a study of cytomegalovirus exposure and HLA in healthy donors. Data came from immunoSEQ multiplex PCR; TCRdb stores just in-frame clones and leaves some out. The sample lists fewer than 120,000 clones, approximately 88% seen once, with over 1.3% in the top ten. Source material: PBMCs. These receptors originate from a woman aged 25 to 39 in good health and CMV-seropositive.

The rearrangement links TRBV29-1 to TRBJ2-3; the match to TRBD1 covers 7 bases. CDR3 length: 13 residues. The germline V gene encodes CDR1 SQVTM and CDR2 ANQGSEA. V was clipped by 1 base and J by 7 bases; unmatched bases: 5. Written as DNA, the CDR3 is TGCAGCGTTGAAGGACAGGGTGGAAATACGCAGTATTTT. Its protein is CSVEGQGGNTQYF.

Only a few counts were recorded for this clone. This chain connects TRBV7-9 to TRBJ1-3; possibly TRBD1 for D (6 bases). Trimming left V 5 bases short and J 6 bases short, with 14 bases between. This CDR3 is built from 14 residues. Looked up from germline, CDR1 is SEHNR and CDR2 is FQNEAQ (reference sequence). In DNA form, the CDR3 reads TGTGCCAGCAGCCGCGGGGGGCACGAAAACACCATATATTTT. Encoded protein: CASSRGGHENTIYF.